Listed below are T cell receptor beta chains from one sample, sequenced in a study of T cells in Graves' hyperthyroidism and ophthalmopathy. TCRdb fed the multiplex PCR reads into MiXCR, producing one record per CDR3 protein. The table records roughly 240,000 distinct CDR3 sequences, approximately 23% of them present only once. The specimen was blood. These receptors originate from a woman in her forties with Graves' ophthalmopathy. Each CDR3 is given with its conserved first and last residue. Fields, in order: CDR3 DNA, CDR3 protein, D gene, J gene, V gene, clone size. A D gene is named only where the DNA matches it firmly. Clone size is given for some rows only: seen once, a few or many times, or a class if the clone is expanded.

TGTGCCAGCATTCCGACCCCCGGCCTAAAGCACAGCATTCAGTACTTC	CASIPTPGLKHSIQYF	NA	TRBJ2-4	TRBV6-5	many
TGTGCCAGCAGCCAACGGAGACGGCCAGGGGCGTACGAGCAGTACTTC	CASSQRRRPGAYEQYF	NA	TRBJ2-7	TRBV3-1	few
TGTGCCAGCAGCTTAGCTAAGTCTGAAGCTTTCTTT	CASSLAKSEAFF	NA	TRBJ1-1	TRBV11-2	many
TGCGCCAGCAGCCACCCGGGACTAGCGACCGGGGAGCTGTTTTTT	CASSHPGLATGELFF	TRBD2	TRBJ2-2	TRBV4-1	many
TGCGCCAGCAGCCCGGGACGGCCTGATCAGCCCCAGCATTTT	CASSPGRPDQPQHF	NA	TRBJ1-5	TRBV5-1	many
TGTGCCTGGAGTGTGGGGGCTATCGCTTTCTTT	CAWSVGAIAFF	NA	TRBJ1-1	TRBV30	NA
TGTGCCAGCAGTTATGGTTTGATGACTGAAGCTTTCTTT	CASSYGLMTEAFF	NA	TRBJ1-1	TRBV6-5	many
TGTGCCAGCAGCTTAACAGGGGCAAGAGACTACGAGCAGTACTTC	CASSLTGARDYEQYF	TRBD1	TRBJ2-7	TRBV7-6	many
TGTGCCAGCAGTTTGGCCAGGTTCTATGGCTACACCTTC	CASSLARFYGYTF	NA	TRBJ1-2	TRBV28	many
TGTGCCAGCAGCTTAGACAGGGTGACGAGAGAGACCCAGTACTTC	CASSLDRVTRETQYF	NA	TRBJ2-5	TRBV7-9	many
TGTGCCAGCAGACGAACTAGCGGGACCGGGGAGCTGTTTTTT	CASRRTSGTGELFF	TRBD2	TRBJ2-2	TRBV7-2	NA
TGTGCCAGCAGTTTAAGCAGGGGGGCACCTGAAGCTTTCTTT	CASSLSRGAPEAFF	TRBD1	TRBJ1-1	TRBV27	NA
TGTGCCAGCAGTCTACTCGGGACAGGGGAACAGACCCAGTACTTC	CASSLLGTGEQTQYF	TRBD1	TRBJ2-5	TRBV2	NA
TGCAGCGTTGCCGGAGGGACTAGCGGAACCTACGAGCAGTACTTC	CSVAGGTSGTYEQYF	TRBD2	TRBJ2-7	TRBV29-1	many
TGCGCCAGCAGGGGCGCGGAGACCCAGTACTTC	CASRGAETQYF	NA	TRBJ2-5	TRBV5-1	few
TGCAGCGTTGAGAGAGCGGGGAGCCAAGAGACCCAGTACTTC	CSVERAGSQETQYF	TRBD2	TRBJ2-5	TRBV29-1	many
TGTGCCAGCCAATACCGGGACAGGGCTTCCTACGAGCAGTACTTC	CASQYRDRASYEQYF	TRBD1	TRBJ2-7	TRBV6-2/TRBV6-3	NA
TGCAGTGCTCTATGGTCTGGAAACACCATATATTTT	CSALWSGNTIYF	NA	TRBJ1-3	TRBV20-1	many
TGCAGTGCTAGACCCGACCCGGTGGGCTACGAGCAGTACTTC	CSARPDPVGYEQYF	NA	TRBJ2-7	TRBV20-1	many
TGTGCCAGCAGTTTGCATGGCGAGCAGTACTTC	CASSLHGEQYF	NA	TRBJ2-7	TRBV27	many
TGTGCCAGCAGCTGGCGCTCGGGGGACTACGAGCAGTACTTC	CASSWRSGDYEQYF	NA	TRBJ2-7	TRBV7-2	few
TGTGCCAGCAGTGACGAAACAGTGTGGAGTAACTATGGCTACAGCTTC	CASSDETVWSNYGYSF	NA	TRBJ1-2	TRBV6-1	few
TGTGCCAGCAGTGAAATAGTGGGGAGGCGGCGGAACTTC	CASSEIVGRRRNF	NA	TRBJ2-7	TRBV6-1	NA
TGTGCCAGCAGCTCCGCCCGTGGCTACACCTTC	CASSSARGYTF	NA	TRBJ1-2	TRBV7-9	many
TGTGCCAGCAGCTTATACCGTCGGGTGATCCACGAGCAGTACTTC	CASSLYRRVIHEQYF	NA	TRBJ2-7	TRBV7-8	many
TGTGCCAGCAGTGGGGAAGCGGGAGGATCGGGAGAGACCCAGTACTTC	CASSGEAGGSGETQYF	TRBD2	TRBJ2-5	TRBV2	few
TGTGCCAGCAGCTCTCCGAGGGGCGGACGCTACGAGCAGTACTTC	CASSSPRGGRYEQYF	NA	TRBJ2-7	TRBV11-2	NA
TGTGCCACCAGTGATGGACTAGATTACGAGCAGTACTTC	CATSDGLDYEQYF	TRBD2	TRBJ2-7	TRBV24-1	NA
TGTGCCAGCAGTTACCGTAACAGTGGGACCCAGTACTTC	CASSYRNSGTQYF	NA	TRBJ2-5	TRBV6-5	NA
TGTGCCAGCAGCTACAAAGGACGTCAGCGGGGGGAGACCCAGTACTTC	CASSYKGRQRGETQYF	TRBD2	TRBJ2-5	TRBV5-4	many
TGTGCCAGCAGTCCGACTTTGCCTAGCGGGTACTACGAGCAGTACTTC	CASSPTLPSGYYEQYF	TRBD2	TRBJ2-7	TRBV28	NA
TGCAGCGTTGAACCGCAGGGGGCAGGCTACGAGCAGTACTTC	CSVEPQGAGYEQYF	TRBD1	TRBJ2-7	TRBV29-1	NA
TGCAGTGCCACAGGGGTGTATGGCTACACCTTC	CSATGVYGYTF	TRBD1	TRBJ1-2	TRBV20-1	once
TGCAGTGCAACTACAGGGGTGATCACTGAAGCTTTCTTT	CSATTGVITEAFF	TRBD1	TRBJ1-1	TRBV20-1	many
TGTGCCAGCAGCGATCCCACAGGCGGGCTAATTCAGTACTTC	CASSDPTGGLIQYF	NA	TRBJ2-5	TRBV11-3	NA
TGTGCCAGTAGTATAGGCCCGGGACAGGGGTACGAGCAGTACTTC	CASSIGPGQGYEQYF	TRBD1	TRBJ2-7	TRBV19	many
TGTGCCAGCGGATCCGGGACAGGGGGATCCCGCAGCTCCTACGAGCAGTACTTC	CASGSGTGGSRSSYEQYF	TRBD1	TRBJ2-7	TRBV4-2	many
TGTGCCAGCAGTTATACAGAAGACATTCAGTACTTC	CASSYTEDIQYF	NA	TRBJ2-4	TRBV6-2/TRBV6-3	many
TGTGCCAGCAATGAAGAGGCGGGGTCCTCCTACGAGCAGTACTTC	CASNEEAGSSYEQYF	NA	TRBJ2-7	TRBV6-1	NA
TGTGCCACCCGAACTTGGGTCGTGAACACTGAAGCTTTCTTT	CATRTWVVNTEAFF	NA	TRBJ1-1	TRBV6-2/TRBV6-3	NA
TGTGCCAGCAAACCCAACGTGGAGACCCAGTACTTC	CASKPNVETQYF	NA	TRBJ2-5	TRBV2	NA
TGCAGCGCCCTGAACACCGGGGAGCTGTTTTTT	CSALNTGELFF	NA	TRBJ2-2	TRBV29-1	many
TGCAGCGCCATCTACAGGGGAATCGCTGAAGCTTTCTTT	CSAIYRGIAEAFF	TRBD1	TRBJ1-1	TRBV29-1	NA
TGTGCCAGCAGTTGGGTCCGCAGCAATCAGCCCCAGCATTTT	CASSWVRSNQPQHF	NA	TRBJ1-5	TRBV12-3/TRBV12-4	NA
TGTGCCAGCAGTTCTTCCGGGACCCAGTACTTC	CASSSSGTQYF	NA	TRBJ2-5	TRBV6-1	many
TGTGCCAGCAGTTGGGACAGTAGGGGCACTGAAGCTTTCTTT	CASSWDSRGTEAFF	TRBD1	TRBJ1-1	TRBV27	many
TGTGCCAGCAGTTTACTAGCGGGAACCCTAGAGACCCGGTACTTC	CASSLLAGTLETRYF	TRBD2	TRBJ2-5	TRBV12-3/TRBV12-4	many
TGTGCCAGCAGTTTGGGTCCGGGCAGGGGAATGAGCGAAGCTTTCTTT	CASSLGPGRGMSEAFF	NA	TRBJ1-1	TRBV6-5	NA
TGTGCCAGCAGCTTAGGAGGCAGGGTAGGTCAGCCCCAGCATTTT	CASSLGGRVGQPQHF	NA	TRBJ1-5	TRBV7-2	NA
TGCAGCGTGGGACTAGCCACCTACGAGCAGTACTTC	CSVGLATYEQYF	TRBD2	TRBJ2-7	TRBV29-1	many
TGTGCCAGCAGTTACCTTGGCAACACTGAAGCTTTCTTT	CASSYLGNTEAFF	NA	TRBJ1-1	TRBV6-2/TRBV6-3	many
TGCGCCAGCAGGGTGGGTATGGACTACGAGCAGTACTTC	CASRVGMDYEQYF	NA	TRBJ2-7	TRBV5-1	many
TGTGCCAGCAGCACCCAGGACAGGGGGAACACTGAAGCTTTCTTT	CASSTQDRGNTEAFF	TRBD1	TRBJ1-1	TRBV7-2	few
TGTGCCAGCAGTCCGGACCCTCTCTCATATCTGAACTATGGCTACACCTTC	CASSPDPLSYLNYGYTF	NA	TRBJ1-2	TRBV6-5	many
TGCAGTGCCACTTCGGCGGGACAGGGTAATCAGCCCCAGCATTTT	CSATSAGQGNQPQHF	TRBD1	TRBJ1-5	TRBV20-1	many
TGTGCCAGCAGTTTAATTTTCGGGACAGGCTATGGCTACACCTTC	CASSLIFGTGYGYTF	TRBD1	TRBJ1-2	TRBV27	many
TGTGCCAGCGATGAGAGGGAGAGCCCCTACGAGCAGTACTTC	CASDERESPYEQYF	NA	TRBJ2-7	TRBV6-1	NA
TGTGCCAGCAGTTCGCCGGGGACAGTGAGATACGAGCAGTACTTC	CASSSPGTVRYEQYF	TRBD1	TRBJ2-7	TRBV27	many
TGCAGCGTAGGACAGAGCGAGACCCAGTACTTC	CSVGQSETQYF	NA	TRBJ2-5	TRBV29-1	many